These T cell receptor beta chains were read from a single sample in a study of T cells in Graves' hyperthyroidism and ophthalmopathy. TCRdb re-called the multiplex PCR reads with MiXCR, one entry per CDR3 protein. This table holds roughly 280,000 distinct CDR3 sequences, roughly 20% found once. The sample comprised blood. The receptor source for this set is a man aged 25-45 years with Graves' ophthalmopathy. The CDR3 runs from the conserved cysteine through the conserved F or W. Fields, in order: J gene, D gene, clone size, V gene, CDR3 protein. A D gene is named only where the DNA matches it firmly. Clone size is given for some rows only: seen once, a few or many times, or a class if the clone is expanded.

J: TRBJ1-6; D: TRBD1; size: once; V: TRBV5-1; CDR3: CASSVGQGAGNSPLHF
J: TRBJ1-1; D: -; size: -; V: TRBV6-4; CDR3: CASNCWTPDTEAFF
J: TRBJ2-1; D: TRBD2; size: few; V: TRBV7-2; CDR3: CASSFSGMREQFF
J: TRBJ2-5; D: -; size: -; V: TRBV20-1; CDR3: CSASWNAGLVETQYF
J: TRBJ2-1; D: TRBD2; size: -; V: TRBV3-1; CDR3: CASSQDTPSGRYNEQFF
J: TRBJ2-4; D: -; size: -; V: TRBV6-1; CDR3: CASKTGFVGPNIQYF
J: TRBJ1-1; D: -; size: many; V: TRBV28; CDR3: CASRTQGGIAEAFF
J: TRBJ2-3; D: TRBD1; size: few; V: TRBV24-1; CDR3: CATATDRDLGADTQYF
J: TRBJ1-3; D: -; size: few; V: TRBV18; CDR3: CASSPQGDGNTIYF
J: TRBJ1-1; D: -; size: -; V: TRBV2; CDR3: CASTRGPASFRLNTEAFF
J: TRBJ2-5; D: -; size: many; V: TRBV7-2; CDR3: CASSLAWAQETQYF
J: TRBJ1-2; D: TRBD1; size: few; V: TRBV12-3/TRBV12-4; CDR3: CASSSPGGANYGYTF
J: TRBJ2-3; D: -; size: many; V: TRBV2; CDR3: CASSGSSLGTDTQYF
J: TRBJ1-5; D: -; size: many; V: TRBV2; CDR3: CASSEQGRNQPQHF
J: TRBJ1-5; D: -; size: -; V: TRBV20-1; CDR3: CSARDNRPHRNQPQHF
J: TRBJ2-7; D: -; size: few; V: TRBV7-9; CDR3: CASSLYGDEQYF
J: TRBJ2-3; D: -; size: -; V: TRBV3-1; CDR3: CASSQDTSTDTQYF
J: TRBJ2-2; D: -; size: -; V: TRBV6-2/TRBV6-3; CDR3: CASSYRGGVPLFF
J: TRBJ2-1; D: TRBD2; size: -; V: TRBV12-3/TRBV12-4; CDR3: CASSLGLAGSHEQFF
J: TRBJ2-5; D: TRBD2; size: -; V: TRBV12-3/TRBV12-4; CDR3: CASRKADRLAGWETQYF
J: TRBJ2-4; D: -; size: -; V: TRBV20-1; CDR3: CSARDSAPNIQYF
J: TRBJ2-5; D: -; size: many; V: TRBV18; CDR3: CASSPVRTQETQYF
J: TRBJ1-1; D: TRBD1; size: many; V: TRBV29-1; CDR3: CSVEQTGFGTEAFF
J: TRBJ2-7; D: -; size: once; V: TRBV15; CDR3: CATSKDGGDEQYF
J: TRBJ2-1; D: TRBD2; size: few; V: TRBV28; CDR3: CASEGRGLAGSVNEQFF